The 23 T cell receptor beta chains given below trace back to one sample, sequenced in a study of T cell changes during pregnancy in multiple sclerosis (dated by TCRdb to the late 2010s). Library generation was performed with the immunoSEQ multiplex PCR assay. Held by TCRdb, this immuneACCESS table contains in-frame sequences only and omits some clones. Under half of the omission traces to an unresolved V gene where checked; the cause of the rest is unknown. The table for this sample lists 70,000 to 100,000 clones; around 93% of them were counted only once. The ten top clones hold 1.2% to 1.5% of the sample. The input for sequencing was peripheral blood, taken in the third trimester of pregnancy. All receptors derive from a female donor in good health, enrolled as a control in a pregnancy study.

J is TRBJ2-1 and V is TRBV9; a weak D match, TRBD1 (6 bases). The germline V gene has CDR1 SGDLS and CDR2 YYNGEE. The V end lost 7 bases, the J end lost 0 bases, and 41 bases lay between the germline ends. CDR3 length equals 24 residues. The CDR3 DNA reads as TGTGCCAGCCTGAAATTCGCCGGAGTAGAGGGTGGCTCGGGACACCCGAGCTCCTACAATGAGCAGTTCTTC. It specifies CASLKFAGVEGGSGHPSSYNEQFF.

The chain carries TRBV10-3 and TRBJ2-7; 13 bases are shared with TRBD2. The J segment lost 6 bases and the V segment lost 2 bases, leaving 16 bases of the junction unmatched. This CDR3 is built from 19 residues. Germline V lookup: CDR1 ENHRY, CDR2 SYGVKD. The chain's CDR3 is CAISEDPTSGRERSSEQYF. The CDR3 bases are TGTGCCATCAGTGAGGATCCCACTAGCGGGAGGGAACGGAGCTCCGAGCAGTACTTC.

The chain recombines TRBV11-1 with TRBJ1-2; D is possibly TRBD1 (6 bases). The germline V gene encodes CDR1 SGHAT and CDR2 FQDESV (reference sequence). V was trimmed by 2 bases and J by 4 bases, leaving 14 bases between them. CDR3 size: 15 residues. CDR3 region: CASSLTTGMPYGYTF. CDR3 in DNA: TGTGCCAGCAGCTTAACAACAGGGATGCCCTATGGCTACACCTTC.

The J gene is TRBJ2-5, the V gene TRBV5-1, with D uncertain. Germline V lookup: CDR1 SGHRS, CDR2 YFSETQ. This CDR3 is 15 amino acids long. V dropped 5 bases and J dropped 5 bases, with 19 bases sitting between them. CDR3 coding DNA: TGCGCCAGCAGTCTCGGTTCGATGCGGTGGGAGACCCAGTACTTC. As protein: CASSLGSMRWETQYF.

The sample holds a few counts of this clone. The chain joins TRBV28 to TRBJ2-2; 8 nucleotides line up with TRBD2. The CDR3 is 13 amino acids. V gave up 9 bases and J gave up 8 bases; unmatched junction bases: 8. Looked up from germline, CDR1 is MDHEN and CDR2 is SYDVKM. The CDR3 nucleotides are TGTGCCAGTTCAAGCGGGAGTGGTGGGGAGCTGTTTTTT. This gives the protein CASSSGSGGELFF.

The J gene is TRBJ2-2, the V gene TRBV19; 8 positions agree with TRBD2. This CDR3 is 14 amino acids long. The germline V gene has CDR1 LNHDA and CDR2 SQIVND (reference sequence). V lost 9 bases to trimming and J lost 1 base; unmatched junction nucleotides: 4. The CDR3 coding sequence is TGTGCCAGCCTTCTAGCGGGGAACACCGGGGAGCTGTTTTTT. Residues: CASLLAGNTGELFF. The whole variable domain, filled in from reference TRBV19 and TRBJ2-2, reads DGGITQSPKYLFRKEGQNVTLSCEQNLNHDAMYWYRQDPGQGLRLIYYSQIVNDFQKGDIAEGYSVSREKKESFPLTVTSAQKNPTAFYLCASLLAGNTGELFFGEGSRLTVL.

V usage is TRBV29-1 and J usage is TRBJ2-7; TRBD2 is a possible D gene (6 bases). CDR3 size: 17 residues. Trimming cost V 1 base and J 5 bases, with 24 bases left between them. The V gene's germline CDR1 is SQVTM and CDR2 ANQGSEA. CDR3 in DNA: TGCAGCGTTGAAGTATTCGGGGGAGATATAGGGGTCAACGAGCAGTACTTC. The encoded protein is CSVEVFGGDIGVNEQYF.

The chain combines TRBV5-4 with TRBJ2-5, with a possible D match to TRBD2 (5 bases). Trimming pared 0 bases from V and 3 bases from J, leaving 6 bases between. The length of the CDR3 is 13 residues. Germline-derived CDR1 and CDR2 are SGHNT and YYREEE (reference sequence). As DNA, the CDR3 is TGTGCCAGCAGCTTGGCCGGGAAAGAGACCCAGTACTTC. As protein: CASSLAGKETQYF.

The V call is TRBV6-5, the J call TRBJ2-7; 10 bases are shared with TRBD2. After removal of 6 bases from V and 3 bases from J, the junction contained 5 bases not matched to a gene. The CDR3 is 14 amino acids. CDR1 and CDR2 (germline): MNHEY, SVGAGI. CDR3 DNA: TGTGCCAGCAGCCCTAGCGGGGGACTCTACGAGCAGTACTTC. This translates into CASSPSGGLYEQYF.

The gene calls are TRBV6-1 and TRBJ2-3; a weak D match, TRBD1 (5 bases). Germline CDR1 MNHNS, CDR2 SASEGT. CDR3 size: 14 residues. Trimming took 2 bases from V and 1 from J, leaving 7 bases between them. The CDR3 spells CASSEKGGTDTQYF. CDR3 sequence (DNA): TGTGCCAGCAGTGAAAAAGGGGGCACAGATACGCAGTATTTT.

The chain has TRBV27 and TRBJ1-4; tentatively, D is TRBD1 (5 bases). This CDR3 has 14 amino acids. Trimming stripped 4 bases from V and 2 bases from J, with 8 bases between. Germline-derived CDR1 and CDR2 are MNHEY and SMNVEV (reference sequence). Here the CDR3 DNA reads TGTGCCAGCAGTTCATGGGGCACTAATGAAAAACTGTTTTTT. Amino acid sequence: CASSSWGTNEKLFF.

For the CDR3, the DNA is TGTGCCAGCAGGTTTCGGGACAGGGCGAACTATGGCTACACCTTC. Amino acid sequence: CASRFRDRANYGYTF. This chain joins TRBV2 and TRBJ1-2; 9 bases are shared with TRBD1. This CDR3 is 15 amino acids long. V lost 6 bases and J lost 2; bases outside the gene matches: 7. CDR1 is SNHLY and CDR2 is FYNNEI in the germline V gene.

The chain links TRBV2 to TRBJ2-7; maybe TRBD1 (5 bases). This CDR3 is built from 14 residues. Trimming left V 7 bases short and J 7 bases short, with 20 bases between. Germline lookup yields CDR1 SNHLY and CDR2 FYNNEI. CDR3 sequence reads: CASTWIQGPGEQYF. CDR3 nucleotides: TGTGCCAGCACTTGGATTCAGGGTCCGGGTGAGCAGTACTTC.

CDR3 nucleotide sequence: TGTGCCAGCAGTGAAGGTCGTAGCGGGAGATACGAGCAGTACTTC. Residues: CASSEGRSGRYEQYF. J is TRBJ2-7 and V is TRBV25-1; 9 nucleotides agree with TRBD2. The V segment lost 2 bases and the J segment 4 bases; nucleotides outside the gene matches: 6. In germline, CDR1 is MGHDK, CDR2 SYGVNS. The CDR3 has 15 amino acids.

The rearrangement joins TRBV28 to TRBJ2-1, with 7 positions matching TRBD1. Germline CDR1 MDHEN, CDR2 SYDVKM. The CDR3 consists of 15 residues. The V segment lost 4 bases and the J segment 5 bases; nucleotides outside the gene matches: 8. The CDR3 DNA follows: TGTGCCAGCAGTTACTTATCGACAGGGAACAATGAGCAGTTCTTC. Protein sequence: CASSYLSTGNNEQFF.

The chain couples TRBV19 to TRBJ2-7; 7 bases align to TRBD2. The ends lost 5 bases at V and 2 bases at J; junction bases unmatched: 15. This CDR3 has 17 amino acids. Germline assignment: CDR1 LNHDA and CDR2 SQIVND (reference sequence). The CDR3 here is CASSGAGSGAATYEQYF. The CDR3 DNA reads TGTGCCAGTAGTGGTGCGGGGAGCGGGGCCGCAACCTACGAGCAGTACTTC.

The chain couples TRBV28 to TRBJ1-1, with D perhaps TRBD1 (5 bases). The CDR3 contains 15 residues. V lost 1 base, J lost 3 bases, and 12 bases lay in between. Per the germline V gene, CDR1 is MDHEN and CDR2 is SYDVKM. Here the CDR3 reads CASSLSWGGDTEAFF. The CDR3 DNA is TGTGCCAGCAGTTTATCTTGGGGCGGGGACACTGAAGCTTTCTTT.

This CDR3 reads CASSITGGGTDTQYF. CDR3 nucleotides: TGTGCCAGCAGCATTACTGGGGGAGGAACAGATACGCAGTATTTT. The rearrangement joins TRBV6-5 to TRBJ2-3, with D perhaps matching TRBD2 (6 bases). The germline CDR1 and CDR2 sequences are MNHEY and SVGAGI. The CDR3 is 15 residues long. The V end was cut by 6 bases, the J end by 3 bases, with 16 bases between.

This chain joins TRBV9 and TRBJ2-2, with 11 bases that match TRBD1. Germline assignment: CDR1 SGDLS and CDR2 YYNGEE. The CDR3 contains 15 residues. The V gene end was trimmed by 5 bases and the J gene end by 7 bases; junction bases not matched to a gene: 7. CDR3 DNA sequence: TGTGCCAGCAGGGGAGGGACAGGGGGTCACGGGGAGCTGTTTTTT. Its translation is CASRGGTGGHGELFF.

V and J are TRBV11-2 and TRBJ2-5; D is perhaps TRBD2 (7 bases). The V end lost 2 bases, the J end lost 1 base, and 11 bases lay between the germline ends. The CDR3 runs to 15 residues. From germline, CDR1 is SGHAT and CDR2 FQNNGV. The CDR3 is CASSLPGGRQETQYF. The CDR3 bases are TGTGCCAGCAGCTTACCGGGGGGCCGCCAAGAGACCCAGTACTTC.

The chain recombines TRBV7-2 with TRBJ2-3; 7 bases line up with TRBD1. This CDR3 has 14 residues. The V gene end was trimmed by 10 bases and the J gene end by 0 bases; junction bases not matched to a gene: 7. CDR1 is SGHTA, CDR2 FQGNSA, per germline. CDR3 nucleotide sequence: TGTGCCACCTCGGTCAGGGGGAGCACAGATACGCAGTATTTT. It codes for CATSVRGSTDTQYF.

This chain joins TRBV30 and TRBJ1-4; no reliable D call. The germline CDR1 and CDR2 sequences are GTSNPN and SVGIG (reference sequence). V was clipped by 0 bases and J by 5 bases, with 16 bases between them. The CDR3 is 16 residues long. The CDR3 DNA is TGTGCCTGGAGTGTAAATCTGGGCCGGCCGAATGAAAAACTGTTTTTT. Its protein product is CAWSVNLGRPNEKLFF.

The V gene is TRBV5-6, the J gene TRBJ1-5; no firm D call. Germline CDR1 is SGHDT and CDR2 is YYEEEE. The CDR3 has 17 residues. The ends were cut back, 1 base at V and 0 bases at J, with 14 bases in the middle. This CDR3 reads CASSLSGQIDSNQPQHF. The DNA of the CDR3 is TGTGCCAGCAGCTTGAGTGGCCAGATCGATAGCAATCAGCCCCAGCATTTT.